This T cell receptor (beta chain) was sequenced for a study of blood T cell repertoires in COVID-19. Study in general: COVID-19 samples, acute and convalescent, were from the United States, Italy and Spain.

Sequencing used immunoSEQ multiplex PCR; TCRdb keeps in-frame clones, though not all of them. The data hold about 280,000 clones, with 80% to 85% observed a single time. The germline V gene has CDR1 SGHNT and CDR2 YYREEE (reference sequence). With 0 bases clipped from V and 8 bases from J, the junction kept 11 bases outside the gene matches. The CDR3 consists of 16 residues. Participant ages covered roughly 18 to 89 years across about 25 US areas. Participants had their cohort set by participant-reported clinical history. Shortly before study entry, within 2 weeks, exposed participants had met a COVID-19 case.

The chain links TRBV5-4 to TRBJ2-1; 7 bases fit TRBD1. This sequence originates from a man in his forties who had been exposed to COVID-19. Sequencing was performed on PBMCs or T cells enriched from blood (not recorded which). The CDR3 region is CASSLAGTAHTYEQFF. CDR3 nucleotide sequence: TGTGCCAGCAGCTTGGCCGGGACAGCCCATACCTATGAGCAGTTCTTC. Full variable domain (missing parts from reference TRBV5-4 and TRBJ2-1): ETGVTQSPTHLIKTRGQQVTLRCSSQSGHNTVSWYQQALGQGPQFIFQYYREEENGRGNFPPRFSGLQFPNYSSELNVNALELDDSALYLCASSLAGTAHTYEQFFGPGTRLTVL.